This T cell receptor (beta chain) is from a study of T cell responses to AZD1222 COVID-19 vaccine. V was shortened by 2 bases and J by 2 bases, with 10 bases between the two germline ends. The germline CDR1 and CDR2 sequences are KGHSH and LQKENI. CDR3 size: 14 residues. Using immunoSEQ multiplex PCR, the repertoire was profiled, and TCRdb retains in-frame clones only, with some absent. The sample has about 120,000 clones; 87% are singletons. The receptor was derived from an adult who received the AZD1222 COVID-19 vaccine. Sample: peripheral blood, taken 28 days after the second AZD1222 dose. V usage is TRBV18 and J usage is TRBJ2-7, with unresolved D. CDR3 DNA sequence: TGTGCCAGCTCACCATCCTCTCTCGCCTACGAGCAGTACTTC. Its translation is CASSPSSLAYEQYF.